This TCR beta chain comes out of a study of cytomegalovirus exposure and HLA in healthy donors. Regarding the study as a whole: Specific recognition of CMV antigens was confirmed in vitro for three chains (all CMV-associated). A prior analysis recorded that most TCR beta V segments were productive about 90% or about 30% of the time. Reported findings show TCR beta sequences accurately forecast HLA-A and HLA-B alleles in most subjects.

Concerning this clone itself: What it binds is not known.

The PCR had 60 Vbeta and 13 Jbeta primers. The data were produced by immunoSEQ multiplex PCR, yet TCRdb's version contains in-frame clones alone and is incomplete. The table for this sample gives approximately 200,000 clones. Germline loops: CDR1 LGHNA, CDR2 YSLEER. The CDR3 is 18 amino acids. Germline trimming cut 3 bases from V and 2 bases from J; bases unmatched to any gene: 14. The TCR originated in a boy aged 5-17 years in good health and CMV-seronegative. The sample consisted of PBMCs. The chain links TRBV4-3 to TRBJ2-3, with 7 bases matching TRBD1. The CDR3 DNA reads TGCGCCAGCAGCCATCGGCTAGCAGGGGGATTGAACACAGATACGCAGTATTTT. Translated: CASSHRLAGGLNTDTQYF.